The rows below give T cell receptor beta chains drawn from one sample of a study of blood T cell repertoires in COVID-19. The method was immunoSEQ multiplex PCR; TCRdb's version includes in-frame clones alone and lacks a portion of them. In the table there are a few hundred thousand clones, roughly 90% of which are singletons. Sequenced input: PBMCs or T cells enriched from blood (not recorded which). The receptors were sampled from a woman aged 25 to 39 who had recovered from COVID-19. Each CDR3 is given with its conserved first and last residue. The D gene is left open where the match is weak. Some rows have no size entry. The others give once, few or many, or a class for an expanded clone.

>-|TRBJ2-2|TRBV24-1|once
TGTGCCACCAGTGAGGAGTGGTCGAAAACCGGGGAGCTGTTTTTT
CATSEEWSKTGELFF
>TRBD2|TRBJ2-7|TRBV11-3|-
TGTGCCAGCACCTTAGCGGGGTTGCTTGACGAGCAGTACTTC
CASTLAGLLDEQYF
>-|TRBJ1-4|TRBV28|-
TGTGCCAGCAGTCAGCCGGGACAACTCTTTGCAACTAATGAAAAACTGTTTTTT
CASSQPGQLFATNEKLFF
>-|TRBJ1-6|TRBV6-4|-
TGTGCCAGCAGTGAAAGCGTCGGGTCACCCCTCCACTTT
CASSESVGSPLHF
>TRBD1|TRBJ1-1|TRBV19|-
TGTGCCAGTAGTATAGCCCTAACAGGGGCGAACACTGAAGCTTTCTTT
CASSIALTGANTEAFF
>TRBD1|TRBJ1-3|TRBV28|-
TGTGCCAGCGGGGGACAGGGGCGTACAGACACCATATATTTT
CASGGQGRTDTIYF
>TRBD2|TRBJ2-7|TRBV10-2|once
TGCGCCAGCAGACTAGCGGGGTTCTCCTACGAGCAGTACTTC
CASRLAGFSYEQYF
>-|TRBJ1-1|TRBV12-3/TRBV12-4|-
TGTGCCAGCACGGGCACTGAAGCTTTCTTT
CASTGTEAFF
>-|TRBJ2-2|TRBV18|-
TGTGCCAGCTCGCCGACAGATACAAACACCGGGGAGCTGTTTTTT
CASSPTDTNTGELFF
>TRBD2|TRBJ2-2|TRBV7-3|-
TGTGCCAGCAGCTTAGGTCTCGTGGGTAGGCGGGAGGACACCGGGGAGCTGTTTTTT
CASSLGLVGRREDTGELFF
>-|TRBJ2-1|TRBV29-1|-
TGCAGCGTTTACGGCGGGATAAATGAGCAGTTCTTC
CSVYGGINEQFF
>-|TRBJ2-1|TRBV7-2|once
TGTGCCAGCAGCTTAGCGGCGGGCTCATACAATGAGCAGTTCTTC
CASSLAAGSYNEQFF
>TRBD1|TRBJ1-5|TRBV3-1/TRBV3-2|-
TGTGCCAGCAGCCACCCGCGACAGGGTGGTCAGCCCCAGCATTTT
CASSHPRQGGQPQHF
>TRBD1|TRBJ1-1|TRBV2|once
TGTGCCAGCAGTGAAGATACAGGGGGCGAGATGAACACTGAAGCTTTCTTT
CASSEDTGGEMNTEAFF
>-|TRBJ2-7|TRBV5-5|-
TGTGCCAGCAGCTTGACTCTCAACGAGCAGTACTTC
CASSLTLNEQYF
>-|TRBJ2-2|TRBV14|-
TGTGCCAGCAGCCAAGATCCGGGAATCACCGGGGAGCTGTTTTTT
CASSQDPGITGELFF
>TRBD2|TRBJ2-7|TRBV7-2|-
TGTGCCAGCAGCTTCCGGACTAGCGGGGGCTTCGCCTACGAGCAGTACTTC
CASSFRTSGGFAYEQYF
>TRBD1|TRBJ1-4|TRBV7-9|-
TGTGCCAGCAGCACCCAGCAGGGCCCAGGGGGCTTTAATGAAAAACTGTTTTTT
CASSTQQGPGGFNEKLFF
>-|TRBJ2-7|TRBV3-1/TRBV3-2|-
TGTGCCAGCAGCCATCCGGGCTCCTACGAGCAGTACTTC
CASSHPGSYEQYF
>-|TRBJ1-5|TRBV7-9|few
TGTGCCAGCAGCGATCGCCAGGGCAATCAGCCCCAGCATTTT
CASSDRQGNQPQHF
>-|TRBJ1-4|TRBV9|-
TGTGCCAGCAGCGTAGGGGCCTCTAATGAAAAACTGTTTTTT
CASSVGASNEKLFF
>TRBD2|TRBJ2-1|TRBV29-1|-
TGCAGCGTCCCGGCTGGGTCTAGCGGGAGTTATAATAAGCAGTTCTTC
CSVPAGSSGSYNKQFF
>TRBD1|TRBJ1-1|TRBV28|-
TGTGCCAGCAGTTTGGCGGGGACAGGGGACACTGAAGCTTTCTTT
CASSLAGTGDTEAFF
>TRBD1|TRBJ2-7|TRBV28|-
TGTGCCAGCAGTTTTGGGGTTGCATTCGTCGTGAGGGACAGCTCCTACGAGCAGTACTTC
CASSFGVAFVVRDSSYEQYF
>-|TRBJ1-5|TRBV5-4|few
TGTGCCAGCAGCCAGGCCGGTGGGCCCCAGCATTTT
CASSQAGGPQHF
>-|TRBJ2-4|TRBV15|-
TGTGCCACCAGCAAATCTTGGGGCACCGTTTCCAAAAACATTCAGTACTTC
CATSKSWGTVSKNIQYF
>-|TRBJ2-3|TRBV7-2|-
TGTGCCAGCAGCTTAGGTCGGACAGATACGCAGTATTTT
CASSLGRTDTQYF
>-|TRBJ1-3|TRBV29-1|-
TGCAGCGCCCTTTACTCTGGAAACACCATATATTTT
CSALYSGNTIYF
>-|TRBJ1-3|TRBV7-6|-
TGTGCCAGCAGCTTATTCCCATTTGGGAGAGACTCTGGAAACACCATATATTTT
CASSLFPFGRDSGNTIYF
>-|TRBJ1-2|TRBV4-3|-
TGCGCCAGCAGCCAAATCAGGGACTATGGCTACACCTTC
CASSQIRDYGYTF
>-|TRBJ1-5|TRBV19|once
TGTGCCAGTAGTATCTCAAGCGTGGAGCCCCAGCATTTT
CASSISSVEPQHF
>-|TRBJ1-2|TRBV5-6|-
TGTGCCAGCAGCTCCAGGGGTAACTATGGCTACACCTTC
CASSSRGNYGYTF
>-|TRBJ2-7|TRBV28|once
TGTGCCAGCAGTCCCAACGGGTACGAGCAGTACTTC
CASSPNGYEQYF
>-|TRBJ2-5|TRBV7-2|-
TGTGCCAGCAGTTCGTTTAGCGCCGCCCGCCAAGAGACCCAGTACTTC
CASSSFSAARQETQYF
>-|TRBJ2-7|TRBV9|-
TGTGCCAGCAGCGTAGGGGCATCCTACGAGCAGTACTTC
CASSVGASYEQYF
>-|TRBJ2-3|TRBV5-4|-
TGTGCCAGCAACCAAGGGACTGGGCCAGATACGCAGTATTTT
CASNQGTGPDTQYF
>-|TRBJ2-5|TRBV11-3|-
TGTGCCAGCAGCTTAGATCATGGAGGTGAAGAGACCCAGTACTTC
CASSLDHGGEETQYF
>TRBD2|TRBJ2-3|TRBV7-9|-
TGTGCCAGCAGCTTAGTACTAGCGCAGCGAGATACGCAGTATTTT
CASSLVLAQRDTQYF
>-|TRBJ2-7|TRBV3-1/TRBV3-2|once
TGTGCCAGCAGCCGATACGGACAGATTCTCTACGAGCAGTACTTC
CASSRYGQILYEQYF
>-|TRBJ2-4|TRBV28|-
TGTGCCAGCAGTTTTCGAAGCATAGCCAAAAACATTCAGTACTTC
CASSFRSIAKNIQYF
>-|TRBJ2-7|TRBV24-1|-
TGTGCCACCAGTGATTTGGACAGTCCTACGCAGCAGTACTTC
CATSDLDSPTQQYF
>-|TRBJ2-7|TRBV7-7|few
TGTGCTAGCAGCTTATCGACAGGTGGCGAGCAGTACTTC
CASSLSTGGEQYF
>-|TRBJ1-2|TRBV28|-
TGTGCCAGCAGTACGGGATTAGCTGGCTACACCTTC
CASSTGLAGYTF
>TRBD1|TRBJ2-7|TRBV28|-
TGTGCCAGCAGCCTAACAGGGGAGAGCCCCTACGAGCAGTACTTC
CASSLTGESPYEQYF
>TRBD1|TRBJ2-3|TRBV27|-
TGTGCCAGCAGTTTAGGCCCGGGACAGGGCGGGGCAGATACGCAGTATTTT
CASSLGPGQGGADTQYF
>TRBD2|TRBJ2-7|TRBV15|many
TGTGCCACCAGCAGAGCTAGCGGGAGCTTCGAGCAGTACTTC
CATSRASGSFEQYF
>-|TRBJ1-1|TRBV28|-
TGTGCCAGCAGTTTAAACGGGGTGAACACTGAAGCTTTCTTT
CASSLNGVNTEAFF
>TRBD1|TRBJ2-2|TRBV2|-
TGTGCCAGCAGTGGACAGGGTCTCCTTACCGGGGAGCTGTTTTTT
CASSGQGLLTGELFF